This is a list of T cell receptor beta chains from one sample in a study of T cell changes during pregnancy in multiple sclerosis. Profiled with immunoSEQ multiplex PCR; TCRdb holds only in-frame clones, not every one. Of around 66,000 clones in the sample, roughly 91% were seen once. The sample here was peripheral blood, taken after pregnancy. The receptors were sampled from a female donor in good health, enrolled as a control in a pregnancy study. The CDR3 runs from the conserved cysteine through the conserved F or W. D genes are given only for firm matches. Clone size appears in some rows only: once, few, many, or a class for an expanded clone.

D gene: TRBD1
V gene: TRBV9
clone size: -
J gene: TRBJ2-7
CDR3 DNA: TGTGCCAGCAGCGTCCAGACAGGGGGCGGCGAGCAGTACTTC
CDR3 protein: CASSVQTGGGEQYF

D gene: -
V gene: TRBV5-4
clone size: -
J gene: TRBJ1-1
CDR3 DNA: TGTGCCAGCAGCTTGGTTGGCAGATTGACTGAAGCTTTCTTT
CDR3 protein: CASSLVGRLTEAFF

D gene: TRBD2
V gene: TRBV7-2
clone size: -
J gene: TRBJ2-7
CDR3 DNA: TGTGCCAGCAGCTTAGTATGGGGGGGGGAACACGAGCAGTACTTC
CDR3 protein: CASSLVWGGEHEQYF

D gene: TRBD1
V gene: TRBV6-4
clone size: -
J gene: TRBJ1-1
CDR3 DNA: TGTGCCAGCAGTCCTGGACAGGGGGCAAGCACTGAAGCTTTCTTT
CDR3 protein: CASSPGQGASTEAFF

D gene: TRBD2
V gene: TRBV30
clone size: -
J gene: TRBJ2-3
CDR3 DNA: TGTGCCTGGAGTGCACTAGCGGAGCGCACAGATACGCAGTATTTT
CDR3 protein: CAWSALAERTDTQYF

D gene: TRBD1
V gene: TRBV4-3
clone size: -
J gene: TRBJ2-6
CDR3 DNA: TGCGCCAGCAGCCCTCGGGACAGAGACTCTGGGGCCAACGTCCTGACTTTC
CDR3 protein: CASSPRDRDSGANVLTF

D gene: TRBD1
V gene: TRBV6-5
clone size: -
J gene: TRBJ2-7
CDR3 DNA: TGTGCCAGCAGTTCCCGGGACAGGGGCTCCTACGAGCAGTACTTC
CDR3 protein: CASSSRDRGSYEQYF

D gene: TRBD1
V gene: TRBV6-1
clone size: -
J gene: TRBJ2-7
CDR3 DNA: TGTGCCAGCACCACCCTCCGGGACAGGGCACGCGAGCAGTACTTC
CDR3 protein: CASTTLRDRAREQYF

D gene: -
V gene: TRBV30
clone size: once
J gene: TRBJ1-2
CDR3 DNA: TGTGCCTGGAGCCCTTCGGGATGGGATGGCTACACCTTC
CDR3 protein: CAWSPSGWDGYTF

D gene: -
V gene: TRBV7-2
clone size: once
J gene: TRBJ1-2
CDR3 DNA: TGTGCCAGCAGCTTAAACGGGGAAACCTACGGCTACACCTTC
CDR3 protein: CASSLNGETYGYTF

D gene: -
V gene: TRBV6-5
clone size: -
J gene: TRBJ1-5
CDR3 DNA: TGTGCCTGCGGGGGGAGAAATAGCAATCAGCCCCAGCATTTT
CDR3 protein: CACGGRNSNQPQHF

D gene: -
V gene: TRBV7-2
clone size: -
J gene: TRBJ2-3
CDR3 DNA: TGTGCCAGCAGCTTAAGACCGGGTCCGCAAGGCACAGATACGCAGTATTTT
CDR3 protein: CASSLRPGPQGTDTQYF

D gene: TRBD1
V gene: TRBV7-9
clone size: -
J gene: TRBJ2-7
CDR3 DNA: TGTGCCAGCAGCCTTGACAGGGCGGCCTACGAGCAGTACTTC
CDR3 protein: CASSLDRAAYEQYF

D gene: -
V gene: TRBV4-2
clone size: -
J gene: TRBJ2-5
CDR3 DNA: TGTGCCAGCAGCCAAGACGGAGGGGGCGGTGTAGAGACCCAGTACTTC
CDR3 protein: CASSQDGGGGVETQYF

D gene: -
V gene: TRBV5-1
clone size: -
J gene: TRBJ1-2
CDR3 DNA: TGCGCCAGCAGCTCGAGTGATGGTGGCTACACCTTC
CDR3 protein: CASSSSDGGYTF

D gene: -
V gene: TRBV14
clone size: -
J gene: TRBJ1-5
CDR3 DNA: TGTGCCAGCAGCCAGAGTAGCAATCAGCCCCAGCATTTT
CDR3 protein: CASSQSSNQPQHF

D gene: TRBD1
V gene: TRBV5-3
clone size: -
J gene: TRBJ1-5
CDR3 DNA: TGTGCCAGAAGCTTGGGGGTTGGGGACAGACCTTATAGCAATCAGCCCCAGCATTTT
CDR3 protein: CARSLGVGDRPYSNQPQHF

D gene: -
V gene: TRBV9
clone size: -
J gene: TRBJ1-3
CDR3 DNA: TGTGCCAGCAGCCCAGACACAACCTCTGGAAACACCATATATTTT
CDR3 protein: CASSPDTTSGNTIYF

D gene: TRBD1
V gene: TRBV5-1
clone size: -
J gene: TRBJ1-2
CDR3 DNA: TGCGCCAGCACCCCAACCGGGACAGTCTATGGCTACACCTTC
CDR3 protein: CASTPTGTVYGYTF

D gene: TRBD1
V gene: TRBV7-2
clone size: -
J gene: TRBJ1-4
CDR3 DNA: TGTGCCAGCAGCTTAGACAGGGGGTTTACTGAAAAACTGTTTTTT
CDR3 protein: CASSLDRGFTEKLFF

D gene: -
V gene: TRBV6-5
clone size: -
J gene: TRBJ1-5
CDR3 DNA: TGTGCCAGCAGTTACACCGGGCAGGGAAACAATCAGCCCCAGCATTTT
CDR3 protein: CASSYTGQGNNQPQHF

D gene: TRBD1
V gene: TRBV25-1
clone size: -
J gene: TRBJ1-1
CDR3 DNA: TGTGCCAGCAGTGGTATATCCGGGACAGGGGTATCGGCTTTCTTT
CDR3 protein: CASSGISGTGVSAFF

D gene: -
V gene: TRBV6-6
clone size: -
J gene: TRBJ2-3
CDR3 DNA: TGTGCCAGCAGCTTGATAGGAGGGGGGGCAACAGATACGCAGTATTTT
CDR3 protein: CASSLIGGGATDTQYF

D gene: -
V gene: TRBV7-8
clone size: -
J gene: TRBJ1-5
CDR3 DNA: TGTGCCAGCAGCTTAGTTAGGAGGGGAGAACAGCCCCAGCATTTT
CDR3 protein: CASSLVRRGEQPQHF

D gene: -
V gene: TRBV7-2
clone size: -
J gene: TRBJ1-1
CDR3 DNA: TGTGCCAGCAGCTCCTATTTAGGGAAGGGGGCTTTCTTT
CDR3 protein: CASSSYLGKGAFF

D gene: TRBD1
V gene: TRBV7-3
clone size: -
J gene: TRBJ1-2
CDR3 DNA: TGTGCCAGCAGCTCAAAGACAGGGGGGATTGTGCATGGCTACACCTTC
CDR3 protein: CASSSKTGGIVHGYTF

D gene: TRBD2
V gene: TRBV5-8
clone size: -
J gene: TRBJ2-5
CDR3 DNA: TGTGCCAGCAGCTTAGTATTAGCGGGGGGAGAAGAGACCCAGTACTTC
CDR3 protein: CASSLVLAGGEETQYF

D gene: TRBD1
V gene: TRBV27
clone size: -
J gene: TRBJ2-7
CDR3 DNA: TGTGCCAGCAGTTTAGGTGGCAGGGGGCTATACGAGCAGTACTTC
CDR3 protein: CASSLGGRGLYEQYF

D gene: -
V gene: TRBV6-5
clone size: -
J gene: TRBJ1-1
CDR3 DNA: TGTGCCAGCAGTCAACTATACGCTGAAGCTTTCTTT
CDR3 protein: CASSQLYAEAFF

D gene: -
V gene: TRBV7-2
clone size: -
J gene: TRBJ2-2
CDR3 DNA: TGTGCCAGCAGCTTAGCTGGGGCAAACACCGGGGAGCTGTTTTTT
CDR3 protein: CASSLAGANTGELFF

D gene: TRBD1
V gene: TRBV5-1
clone size: -
J gene: TRBJ2-2
CDR3 DNA: TGCGCCAGCGACAGGGCGGGCACCGGGGAGCTGTTTTTT
CDR3 protein: CASDRAGTGELFF

D gene: -
V gene: TRBV30
clone size: -
J gene: TRBJ2-7
CDR3 DNA: TGTGCCTGGAGTTGGGGGCAGGACGAGCAGTACTTC
CDR3 protein: CAWSWGQDEQYF